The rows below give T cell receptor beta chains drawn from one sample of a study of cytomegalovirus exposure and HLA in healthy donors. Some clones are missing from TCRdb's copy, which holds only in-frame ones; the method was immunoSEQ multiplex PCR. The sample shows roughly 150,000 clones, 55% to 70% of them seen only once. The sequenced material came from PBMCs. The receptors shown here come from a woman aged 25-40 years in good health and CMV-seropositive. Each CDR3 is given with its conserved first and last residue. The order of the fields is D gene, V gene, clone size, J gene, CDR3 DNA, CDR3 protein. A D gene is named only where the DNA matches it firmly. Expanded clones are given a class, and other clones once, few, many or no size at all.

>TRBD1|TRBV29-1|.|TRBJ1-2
TGCAGCGTTGTTAGGGACAGCGCCCTTCTTGAAGGCTACACCTTC
CSVVRDSALLEGYTF
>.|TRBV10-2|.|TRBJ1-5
TGCGCCAGCAGTGAGTCCAGCAGGGGCGGCAATCAGCCCCAGCATTTT
CASSESSRGGNQPQHF
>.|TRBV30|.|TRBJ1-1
TGTGCCTGGAAAAGAATTAGCACTGAAGCTTTCTTT
CAWKRISTEAFF
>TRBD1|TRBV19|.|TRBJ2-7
TGTGCCAGTAGTATAGCGGCAGGGGGCGTCTACGAGCAGTACTTC
CASSIAAGGVYEQYF
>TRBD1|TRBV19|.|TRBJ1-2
TGTGCCAGTAGTATTGTGAGGACAGGGGGCTTTGGCTACACCTTC
CASSIVRTGGFGYTF
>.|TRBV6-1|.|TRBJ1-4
TGTGCCAGCAGTGACAGGGACTCCCAGAATGAAAAACTGTTTTTT
CASSDRDSQNEKLFF
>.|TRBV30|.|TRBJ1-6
TGTGCCTGGAAAGTCTATAATTCCCCCCTCCACTTT
CAWKVYNSPLHF
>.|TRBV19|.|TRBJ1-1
TGTGCCAGTAGTATGCAGGGGCGGTACACTGAAGCTTTCTTT
CASSMQGRYTEAFF
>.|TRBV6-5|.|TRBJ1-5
TGTGCCAGCAGGGACACCCAGGGTTCTCAGCCCCAGCATTTT
CASRDTQGSQPQHF
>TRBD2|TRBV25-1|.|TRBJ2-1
TGTGCCAGCCGTAGTCGGGGGGGATACAATGAGCAGTTCTTC
CASRSRGGYNEQFF
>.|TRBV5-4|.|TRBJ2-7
TGTGCCAGCAGCTTAGCGGGCGCCTCCTACGAGCAGTACTTC
CASSLAGASYEQYF
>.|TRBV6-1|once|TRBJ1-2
TGTGCCAGCAGTGAAGTGAGCGCTTCGGCTTGGTGGTATGGCTACACCTTC
CASSEVSASAWWYGYTF
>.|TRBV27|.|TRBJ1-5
TGTGCCAGCAAACCGGGGTTAGGTCAGCCCCAGCATTTT
CASKPGLGQPQHF
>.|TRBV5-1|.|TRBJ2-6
TGCGCCAGCAGCTTGAGGGGGAACGGGGCCAACGTCCTGACTTTC
CASSLRGNGANVLTF
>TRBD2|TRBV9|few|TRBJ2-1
TGTGCCAGCAGCTCCGGGACTAGCTTCGATGAGCAGTTCTTC
CASSSGTSFDEQFF
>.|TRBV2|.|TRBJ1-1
TGTGCCAGCAGGACACAGATTCGAGTTGAAGCTTTCTTT
CASRTQIRVEAFF